A selection of T cell receptor beta chains follows, all from one sample in a study of T cells after yellow fever vaccination. TCRdb ran MiXCR on the 5' RACE reads and lists one entry per CDR3 protein. Found here are a few hundred thousand distinct CDR3 sequences, 6.9% of them singletons; the top ten hold roughly 0.93%. Sequencing was performed on CD4+ T cells sorted from PBMCs, taken 15 days after the yellow fever booster vaccination. The receptor set was obtained from a man aged 25 to 40 who received the YFV17D yellow fever vaccine. Both conserved end residues are part of each CDR3. The order of the fields is V gene, J gene, D gene, clone size, CDR3 protein, CDR3 DNA. D genes are given only for firm matches. Size is omitted from some rows. Given values are once, few, many or a class for expanded clones.

v_call: TRBV12-3/TRBV12-4; j_call: TRBJ2-2; d_call: NA; clone_size: many; cdr3_aa: CASSRDGRGELFF; cdr3_nt: TGTGCCAGCAGTAGAGATGGTCGCGGGGAGCTGTTTTTT
v_call: TRBV4-3; j_call: TRBJ2-1; d_call: NA; clone_size: many; cdr3_aa: CASSGRSYNEQFF; cdr3_nt: TGCGCCAGCAGCGGGAGATCCTACAATGAGCAGTTCTTC
v_call: TRBV7-2; j_call: TRBJ2-7; d_call: TRBD1; clone_size: few; cdr3_aa: CASSLNRGFQEEQYF; cdr3_nt: TGTGCCAGCAGCCTTAACAGGGGCTTCCAGGAAGAGCAGTACTTC
v_call: TRBV24-1; j_call: TRBJ2-2; d_call: TRBD1; clone_size: few; cdr3_aa: CATSDHRGLYTGELFF; cdr3_nt: TGTGCCACCAGTGATCACAGGGGGCTTTACACCGGGGAGCTGTTTTTT
v_call: TRBV29-1; j_call: TRBJ2-7; d_call: NA; clone_size: few; cdr3_aa: CSVEGVQDEQYF; cdr3_nt: TGCAGCGTTGAAGGTGTTCAGGACGAGCAGTACTTC
v_call: TRBV7-8; j_call: TRBJ1-5; d_call: NA; clone_size: many; cdr3_aa: CASSLVRNQPQHF; cdr3_nt: TGTGCCAGCAGCTTAGTTAGGAATCAGCCCCAGCATTTT
v_call: TRBV20-1; j_call: TRBJ2-1; d_call: NA; clone_size: many; cdr3_aa: CSAAWRAPLNEQFF; cdr3_nt: TGCAGTGCTGCATGGAGGGCCCCTCTCAATGAGCAGTTCTTC
v_call: TRBV5-1; j_call: TRBJ2-3; d_call: TRBD1; clone_size: NA; cdr3_aa: CASSPGQGGPDTQYF; cdr3_nt: TGCGCCAGCAGCCCGGGACAGGGGGGCCCAGATACGCAGTATTTT
v_call: TRBV5-1; j_call: TRBJ2-3; d_call: NA; clone_size: NA; cdr3_aa: CASSFRGPDTQYF; cdr3_nt: TGCGCCAGCAGCTTCCGGGGTCCAGATACGCAGTATTTT
v_call: TRBV7-2; j_call: TRBJ2-5; d_call: NA; clone_size: NA; cdr3_aa: CASIRTKEETQYF; cdr3_nt: TGTGCCAGCATACGTACAAAAGAAGAGACCCAGTACTTC
v_call: TRBV10-3; j_call: TRBJ2-3; d_call: TRBD2; clone_size: NA; cdr3_aa: CAISSGNTDTQYF; cdr3_nt: TGTGCCATCAGTAGCGGGAACACAGATACGCAGTATTTT
v_call: TRBV5-1; j_call: TRBJ1-1; d_call: TRBD1; clone_size: NA; cdr3_aa: CASSLEGTGRSKPSPEAFF; cdr3_nt: TGCGCCAGCAGCTTGGAGGGGACAGGCAGAAGTAAGCCTTCCCCTGAAGCTTTCTTT
v_call: TRBV20-1; j_call: TRBJ2-1; d_call: NA; clone_size: few; cdr3_aa: CSARTTGASSYNEQFF; cdr3_nt: TGCAGTGCTAGGACTACCGGGGCCAGCTCCTACAATGAGCAGTTCTTC
v_call: TRBV20-1; j_call: TRBJ2-3; d_call: NA; clone_size: NA; cdr3_aa: CSARDWSGVRQDTQYF; cdr3_nt: TGCAGTGCTAGAGATTGGTCGGGAGTAAGGCAGGATACGCAGTATTTT
v_call: TRBV24-1; j_call: TRBJ1-5; d_call: NA; clone_size: many; cdr3_aa: CATSDSAGASNQPQHF; cdr3_nt: TGTGCCACCAGTGATTCAGCAGGGGCTAGCAATCAGCCCCAGCATTTT
v_call: TRBV11-3; j_call: TRBJ2-1; d_call: TRBD2; clone_size: NA; cdr3_aa: CASSPRGVAYNEQFF; cdr3_nt: TGTGCCAGCAGCCCCCGGGGGGTAGCGTACAATGAGCAGTTCTTC
v_call: TRBV10-2; j_call: TRBJ2-5; d_call: TRBD1; clone_size: many; cdr3_aa: CASSLGTVGKETQYF; cdr3_nt: TGCGCCAGCAGCCTCGGGACAGTGGGTAAAGAGACCCAGTACTTC
v_call: TRBV7-2; j_call: TRBJ2-2; d_call: NA; clone_size: many; cdr3_aa: CASQLNTGELFF; cdr3_nt: TGTGCCTCCCAGCTTAACACCGGGGAGCTGTTTTTT
v_call: TRBV12-3/TRBV12-4; j_call: TRBJ1-5; d_call: NA; clone_size: few; cdr3_aa: CASSGISGRHF; cdr3_nt: TGTGCCAGCAGTGGGATATCGGGGCGGCATTTT
v_call: TRBV5-1; j_call: TRBJ1-3; d_call: NA; clone_size: NA; cdr3_aa: CASSLEAFGNTIYF; cdr3_nt: TGCGCCAGCAGCTTGGAGGCCTTCGGAAACACCATATATTTT
v_call: TRBV5-1; j_call: TRBJ2-3; d_call: TRBD2; clone_size: many; cdr3_aa: CASSLVGTSGPRGSTDTQYF; cdr3_nt: TGCGCCAGCAGCTTGGTCGGGACTAGCGGGCCGAGAGGGAGCACAGATACGCAGTATTTT
v_call: TRBV24-1; j_call: TRBJ2-1; d_call: TRBD2; clone_size: many; cdr3_aa: CATSDQISGSLNEQFF; cdr3_nt: TGTGCCACCAGTGACCAAATTAGCGGGAGTCTCAATGAGCAGTTCTTC
v_call: TRBV5-1; j_call: TRBJ2-2; d_call: TRBD1; clone_size: few; cdr3_aa: CASTAQGATGELFF; cdr3_nt: TGCGCCAGCACGGCTCAGGGGGCGACCGGGGAGCTGTTTTTT
v_call: TRBV28; j_call: TRBJ2-5; d_call: NA; clone_size: NA; cdr3_aa: CASIKPGRQETQYF; cdr3_nt: TGTGCCAGCATCAAACCGGGACGGCAAGAGACCCAGTACTTC
v_call: TRBV5-1; j_call: TRBJ2-3; d_call: TRBD1; clone_size: NA; cdr3_aa: CASSRGLGGGKEDTQYF; cdr3_nt: TGCGCCAGCAGCAGGGGGCTCGGAGGCGGCAAAGAAGATACGCAGTATTTT
v_call: TRBV10-3; j_call: TRBJ2-1; d_call: TRBD1; clone_size: NA; cdr3_aa: CASTDTPGTGNNEQFF; cdr3_nt: TGTGCCAGTACGGACACACCCGGGACAGGGAACAATGAGCAGTTCTTC
v_call: TRBV2; j_call: TRBJ1-5; d_call: NA; clone_size: NA; cdr3_aa: CASSAPRANQPQHF; cdr3_nt: TGTGCCAGCAGTGCACCTAGGGCCAATCAGCCCCAGCATTTT
v_call: TRBV20-1; j_call: TRBJ2-7; d_call: NA; clone_size: NA; cdr3_aa: CSAPPTGTHREQYF; cdr3_nt: TGCAGTGCACCCCCCACCGGGACGCATCGTGAGCAGTACTTC
v_call: TRBV20-1; j_call: TRBJ2-7; d_call: NA; clone_size: few; cdr3_aa: CSVSRGTPYEQYF; cdr3_nt: TGCAGTGTAAGCCGGGGGACCCCCTACGAGCAGTACTTC
v_call: TRBV18; j_call: TRBJ1-6; d_call: NA; clone_size: few; cdr3_aa: CASSQDSNSPLHF; cdr3_nt: TGTGCCAGCTCCCAGGACAGTAATTCACCCCTCCACTTT
v_call: TRBV6-2/TRBV6-3; j_call: TRBJ1-5; d_call: NA; clone_size: few; cdr3_aa: CASSLLGDTSNQPQHF; cdr3_nt: TGTGCCAGCAGTCTCTTGGGGGACACTAGCAATCAGCCCCAGCATTTT
v_call: TRBV4-3; j_call: TRBJ2-3; d_call: NA; clone_size: few; cdr3_aa: CASSRRGEETTDTQYF; cdr3_nt: TGCGCCAGCAGCCGTAGGGGTGAAGAGACCACAGATACGCAGTATTTT
v_call: TRBV6-1; j_call: TRBJ1-2; d_call: NA; clone_size: few; cdr3_aa: CASGGQMEYGYTF; cdr3_nt: TGTGCCAGCGGGGGGCAGATGGAGTATGGCTACACCTTC
v_call: TRBV5-1; j_call: TRBJ2-5; d_call: TRBD1; clone_size: few; cdr3_aa: CASSPPGTGVQETQYF; cdr3_nt: TGCGCCAGCAGCCCACCAGGGACAGGGGTACAAGAGACCCAGTACTTC
v_call: TRBV20-1; j_call: TRBJ2-7; d_call: TRBD2; clone_size: few; cdr3_aa: CSARPSGTYEQYF; cdr3_nt: TGCAGTGCTAGGCCTAGCGGTACCTACGAGCAGTACTTC
v_call: TRBV18; j_call: TRBJ2-7; d_call: NA; clone_size: few; cdr3_aa: CASSPGASENYEQYF; cdr3_nt: TGTGCCAGCTCACCGGGGGCTAGCGAAAATTACGAGCAGTACTTC
v_call: TRBV3-1; j_call: TRBJ2-3; d_call: TRBD2; clone_size: NA; cdr3_aa: CASSHLSGRVGTDTQYF; cdr3_nt: TGTGCCAGCAGCCATCTTAGCGGGAGAGTCGGCACAGATACGCAGTATTTT
v_call: TRBV5-1; j_call: TRBJ2-1; d_call: TRBD2; clone_size: few; cdr3_aa: CASSLGKTSGISNEQFF; cdr3_nt: TGCGCCAGCAGCTTGGGTAAGACTAGCGGGATCAGCAATGAGCAGTTCTTC
v_call: TRBV5-1; j_call: TRBJ2-7; d_call: NA; clone_size: few; cdr3_aa: CASSLARAWGATPDEQYF; cdr3_nt: TGCGCCAGCAGCTTGGCGAGGGCCTGGGGGGCAACACCGGACGAGCAGTACTTC
v_call: TRBV24-1; j_call: TRBJ2-3; d_call: TRBD2; clone_size: NA; cdr3_aa: CATSDLPRLAASTDTQYF; cdr3_nt: TGTGCCACCAGTGATTTACCTAGACTAGCGGCTAGCACAGATACGCAGTATTTT
v_call: TRBV3-1; j_call: TRBJ1-2; d_call: NA; clone_size: many; cdr3_aa: CASSQEGNGYTF; cdr3_nt: TGTGCCAGCAGTCAAGAGGGAAATGGCTACACCTTC
v_call: TRBV7-2; j_call: TRBJ2-1; d_call: TRBD2; clone_size: many; cdr3_aa: CASSLVPGLAGVNEQFF; cdr3_nt: TGTGCCAGCAGCCTAGTACCCGGACTAGCGGGAGTCAATGAGCAGTTCTTC
v_call: TRBV3-1; j_call: TRBJ2-1; d_call: TRBD1; clone_size: many; cdr3_aa: CASSQGVRVGSGGNEQFF; cdr3_nt: TGTGCCAGCAGCCAAGGTGTCCGAGTCGGTTCAGGGGGAAATGAGCAGTTCTTC
v_call: TRBV7-9; j_call: TRBJ2-1; d_call: NA; clone_size: many; cdr3_aa: CASSLDLNNEQFF; cdr3_nt: TGTGCCAGCAGCTTAGATCTAAACAATGAGCAGTTCTTC
v_call: TRBV20-1; j_call: TRBJ2-1; d_call: NA; clone_size: once; cdr3_aa: CSARPGKDEQFF; cdr3_nt: TGCAGTGCTCGGCCCGGGAAGGATGAGCAGTTCTTC
v_call: TRBV7-2; j_call: TRBJ2-7; d_call: TRBD2; clone_size: NA; cdr3_aa: CASSRIGTSGNAYEQYF; cdr3_nt: TGTGCCAGCAGCCGAATTGGGACTAGCGGGAATGCCTACGAGCAGTACTTC
v_call: TRBV5-6; j_call: TRBJ2-5; d_call: TRBD2; clone_size: few; cdr3_aa: CATRRREGFGTQYF; cdr3_nt: TGTGCCACTCGGCGGCGGGAGGGCTTTGGGACCCAGTACTTC
v_call: TRBV7-2; j_call: TRBJ1-3; d_call: TRBD1; clone_size: many; cdr3_aa: CASSLSGQVLGNTIYF; cdr3_nt: TGTGCCAGCAGCTTAAGTGGACAGGTTTTAGGAAACACCATATATTTT
v_call: TRBV29-1; j_call: TRBJ2-3; d_call: TRBD2; clone_size: many; cdr3_aa: CSVGGTSGRTDTQYF; cdr3_nt: TGCAGCGTTGGTGGGACTAGCGGGAGAACAGATACGCAGTATTTT
v_call: TRBV7-9; j_call: TRBJ2-1; d_call: TRBD1; clone_size: NA; cdr3_aa: CASSLGTGGLDEQFF; cdr3_nt: TGTGCCAGCAGCCTCGGGACAGGGGGCCTCGATGAGCAGTTCTTC
v_call: TRBV27; j_call: TRBJ1-6; d_call: TRBD1; clone_size: NA; cdr3_aa: CASSSDRRSYNSPLHF; cdr3_nt: TGTGCCAGCAGTTCGGACAGGCGGTCCTATAATTCACCCCTCCACTTT
v_call: TRBV5-1; j_call: TRBJ2-5; d_call: NA; clone_size: few; cdr3_aa: CASSPGYQETQYF; cdr3_nt: TGCGCCAGCAGCCCGGGGTACCAAGAGACCCAGTACTTC
v_call: TRBV20-1; j_call: TRBJ2-3; d_call: TRBD2; clone_size: NA; cdr3_aa: CSARVASGSSDTQYF; cdr3_nt: TGCAGTGCTAGAGTAGCTAGCGGGAGTTCAGATACGCAGTATTTT
v_call: TRBV6-5; j_call: TRBJ2-1; d_call: TRBD2; clone_size: NA; cdr3_aa: CASSSIGLADNEQFF; cdr3_nt: TGTGCCAGCAGTTCCATTGGCCTAGCGGACAATGAGCAGTTCTTC
v_call: TRBV9; j_call: TRBJ2-5; d_call: NA; clone_size: few; cdr3_aa: CASSVEPLEETQYF; cdr3_nt: TGTGCCAGCAGCGTAGAACCCTTAGAAGAGACCCAGTACTTC